The 15 T cell receptor beta chains presented below share a single source sample, sequenced in a study of response to subunit inactivated influenza vaccine. TCRdb reprocessed the RT-PCR reads via MiXCR and lists one record per CDR3 protein. The sample has about 540,000 distinct CDR3 sequences, 20% to 25% seen once. A further study also used this sample, focusing on T cells expressing NK-cell markers. That study adds: Production of TCR beta cDNA relied on 5'RACE template switching with UMIs.

Sequencing was performed on CD4+ T cells sorted from PBMCs, taken 11 to 12 days after vaccination. These TCRs come from a man between 45 and 60 years old who received an inactivated influenza vaccine.

This clonotype was seen only a few times. The chain employs TRBV7-2 and TRBJ2-5; TRBD1 agrees at 10 bases. With V trimmed by 5 bases and J by 2 bases, 11 bases remained unmatched. The CDR3 extends over 17 amino acids. The V gene's germline CDR1 is SGHTA and CDR2 FQGNSA. The CDR3 protein is CASSPISGTGAQETQYF. For the CDR3, the DNA is TGTGCCAGCAGCCCAATTTCCGGGACAGGGGCTCAAGAGACCCAGTACTTC. The entire variable domain, with the rest obtained from reference TRBV7-2 and TRBJ2-5, is as follows: GAGVSQSPSNKVTEKGKDVELRCDPISGHTALYWYRQSLGQGLEFLIYFQGNSAPDKSGLPSDRFSAERTGGSVSTLTIQRTQQEDSAVYLCASSPISGTGAQETQYFGPGTRLLVL.

This clonotype appeared a few times. V gene TRBV5-1 combines with J gene TRBJ2-7; D may be TRBD1 (6 bases). CDR1 is SGHRS and CDR2 is YFSETQ in the germline V gene. The CDR3 contains 13 residues. V was pared by 5 bases and J by 6 bases, with 15 bases between. The CDR3 coding sequence is TGCGCCAGCAGTACTGACAGGTTGGGCGAGCAGTACTTC. Amino acid sequence: CASSTDRLGEQYF.

This clonotype was detected only a few times. The chain combines TRBV6-2 or TRBV6-3 with TRBJ2-7; TRBD2 matches 9 bases. With V trimmed by 6 bases and J by 3 bases, 6 bases remained unmatched. From germline, CDR1 is MNHEY and CDR2 SVGEGT. The CDR3 loop spans 14 amino acids. The CDR3 loop reads CASRDSGRGYEQYF. In DNA, the CDR3 is TGTGCCAGCAGAGATAGCGGGAGAGGCTACGAGCAGTACTTC.

This clonotype was picked up a small number of times. In DNA, the CDR3 is TGCGCCAGCAGCCAAGCGGGTTTGAGCCTAAATTCACCCCTCCACTTT. Amino acids: CASSQAGLSLNSPLHF. The chain links TRBV4-1 to TRBJ1-6; D is ambiguous. Trimming took 1 base from V and 7 from J, leaving 14 bases between them. CDR1 MGHRA and CDR2 YSYEKL come from the germline V gene. The CDR3 is 16 residues long.

The J gene is TRBJ2-2, the V gene TRBV6-5; maybe TRBD1 (6 bases). CDR3 length: 17 amino acids. Trimming cost V 0 bases and J 3 bases, with 14 bases left between them. In germline, CDR1 is MNHEY, CDR2 SVGAGI. CDR3 sequence (DNA): TGTGCCAGCAGTTACTCGATTTCGTCAGGGGACACCGGGGAGCTGTTTTTT. Translation gives CASSYSISSGDTGELFF.

The V gene is TRBV10-3, the J gene TRBJ2-2; the D gene is possibly TRBD1 (5 bases). This CDR3 has 18 residues. Trimming removed 0 bases from V and 1 base from J, with 15 bases in between. Germline assignment: CDR1 ENHRY and CDR2 SYGVKD. The CDR3 loop reads CAISESVRSQGNTGELFF. The CDR3 DNA reads TGTGCCATCAGTGAGTCCGTAAGGTCCCAGGGGAACACCGGGGAGCTGTTTTTT.

This clonotype was observed a handful of times. The chain uses TRBV10-3 and TRBJ2-7; 12 nucleotides align to TRBD2. This CDR3 has 17 residues. Germline trimming cut 8 bases from V and 2 bases from J; bases unmatched to any gene: 13. Germline V gives CDR1 ENHRY, CDR2 SYGVKD. This CDR3 is CAIAYRRLAGDPYEQYF. CDR3 bases: TGTGCCATCGCCTACCGAAGACTAGCGGGGGACCCCTACGAGCAGTACTTC.

This clonotype was recorded a few times. The chain uses TRBV7-9 and TRBJ2-1; possibly TRBD2 for D (5 bases). V was clipped by 5 bases and J by 12 bases, with 14 bases between them. The CDR3 is made up of 12 amino acids. The germline V gene has CDR1 SEHNR and CDR2 FQNEAQ (reference sequence). The DNA of the CDR3 is TGTGCCAGCAGCCAAGACATCGAGGGGCAGTTCTTC. Translating it yields CASSQDIEGQFF.

This clonotype was counted a few times. The gene calls are TRBV7-2 and TRBJ2-5; D is perhaps TRBD1 (5 bases). CDR1 is SGHTA and CDR2 is FQGNSA in the germline V gene. Trimming pared 0 bases from V and 1 base from J, leaving 9 bases between. The CDR3 loop spans 15 amino acids. CDR3 coding DNA: TGTGCCAGCAGCTTAGCAGGGGTTTTCCAAGAGACCCAGTACTTC. As protein: CASSLAGVFQETQYF.

This clonotype has only a few counts. The rearrangement joins TRBV5-1 to TRBJ1-1; 7 positions agree with TRBD1. Germline V gene lookup returns CDR1 SGHRS and CDR2 YFSETQ. The J segment lost 1 base and the V segment lost 0 bases, leaving 3 bases of the junction unmatched. The CDR3 runs 15 residues. The CDR3 nucleotides read TGCGCCAGCAGCTTGGGGCAGGGGGAGAACACTGAAGCTTTCTTT. Protein sequence: CASSLGQGENTEAFF.

The V and J genes are TRBV12-3 or TRBV12-4 and TRBJ2-5; D is unresolved. The CDR3 runs to 12 residues. Trimming left V 6 bases short and J 5 bases short, with 10 bases between. The CDR3 loop reads CASRSPGETQYF. The CDR3 DNA reads as TGTGCCAGCAGGTCCCCTGGTGAGACCCAGTACTTC.

CDR3 protein: CASSELFQGVGETQYF. As DNA, the CDR3 is TGTGCCAGCAGTGAATTGTTCCAGGGGGTTGGGGAGACCCAGTACTTC. The rearrangement links TRBV25-1 to TRBJ2-5; 7 bases agree with TRBD1. Looked up from germline, CDR1 is MGHDK and CDR2 is SYGVNS. V lost 1 base and J lost 5; bases outside the gene matches: 10. This CDR3 region has 16 residues.

The gene calls are TRBV4-3 and TRBJ2-2, with 9 bases aligning to TRBD1. V dropped 1 base and J dropped 6; count of bases not matched to a gene: 3. Germline V gene data show CDR1 as LGHNA and CDR2 as YSLEER. The CDR3 has 15 residues. In DNA, the CDR3 is TGCGCCAGCAGCCAAGTGACAGGGGGGTCCGGGGAGCTGTTTTTT. This encodes CASSQVTGGSGELFF.

This clonotype has just a few counts. The gene calls are TRBV20-1 and TRBJ1-2, with TRBD1 matching 7 bases. V gave up 4 bases and J gave up 2 bases; unmatched junction bases: 4. The germline V gene has CDR1 DFQATT and CDR2 SNEGSKA (reference sequence). The CDR3 loop spans 13 amino acids. In nucleotides, the CDR3 is TGCAGTGCTACGGGACAGACCAACTATGGCTACACCTTC. Its translation: CSATGQTNYGYTF.

Concerning this clonotype: A clone one base away is much larger, so this may be a read error. The chain links TRBV20-1 to TRBJ2-1; 7 bases match TRBD1. CDR1 DFQATT and CDR2 SNEGSKA come from the germline V gene (reference sequence). This CDR3 comprises 14 residues. DNA for the CDR3: TGCAGAGCCCCGAGACAGGGCTCTCGCAATGAGCAGTTCTTC. The encoded protein is CRAPRQGSRNEQFF.